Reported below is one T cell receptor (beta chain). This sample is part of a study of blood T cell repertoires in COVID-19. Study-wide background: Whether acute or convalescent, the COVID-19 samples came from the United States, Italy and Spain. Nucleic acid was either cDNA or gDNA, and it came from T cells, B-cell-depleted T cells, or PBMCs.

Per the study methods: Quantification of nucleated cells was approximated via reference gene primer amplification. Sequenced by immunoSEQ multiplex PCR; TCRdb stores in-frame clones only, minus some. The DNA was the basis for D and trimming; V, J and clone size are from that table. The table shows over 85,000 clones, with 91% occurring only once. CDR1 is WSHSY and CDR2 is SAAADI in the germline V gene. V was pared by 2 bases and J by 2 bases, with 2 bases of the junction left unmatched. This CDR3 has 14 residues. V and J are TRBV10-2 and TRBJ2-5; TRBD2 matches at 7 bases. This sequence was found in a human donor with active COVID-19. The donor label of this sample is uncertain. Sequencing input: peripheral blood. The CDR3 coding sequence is TGCGCCAGCAGTGAGACGGGACTACAAGAGACCCAGTACTTC. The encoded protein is CASSETGLQETQYF.